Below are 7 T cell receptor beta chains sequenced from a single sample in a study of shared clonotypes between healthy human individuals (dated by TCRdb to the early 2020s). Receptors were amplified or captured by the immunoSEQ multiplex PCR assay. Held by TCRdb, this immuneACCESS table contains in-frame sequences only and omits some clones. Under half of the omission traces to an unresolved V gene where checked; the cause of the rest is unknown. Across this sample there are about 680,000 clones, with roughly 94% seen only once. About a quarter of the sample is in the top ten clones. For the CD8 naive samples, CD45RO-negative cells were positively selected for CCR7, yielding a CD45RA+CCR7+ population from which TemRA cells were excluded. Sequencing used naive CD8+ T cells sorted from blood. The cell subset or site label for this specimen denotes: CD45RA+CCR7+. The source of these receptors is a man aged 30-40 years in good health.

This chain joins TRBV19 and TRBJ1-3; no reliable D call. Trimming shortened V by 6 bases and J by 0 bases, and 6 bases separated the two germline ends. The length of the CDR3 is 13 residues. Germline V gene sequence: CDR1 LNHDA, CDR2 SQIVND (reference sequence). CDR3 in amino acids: CASSVVSGNTIYF. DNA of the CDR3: TGTGCCAGTAGCGTCGTCTCTGGAAACACCATATATTTT.

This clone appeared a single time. CDR3 loop: CASSELTAVNEKLFF. DNA for the CDR3: TGTGCCAGCAGTGAATTGACAGCCGTTAATGAAAAACTGTTTTTT. V is TRBV25-1 and J is TRBJ1-4; weak D call: TRBD1 (5 bases). Germline V gene data show CDR1 as MGHDK and CDR2 as SYGVNS. The CDR3 runs to 15 residues. V lost 1 base to trimming and J lost 4 bases, with 10 bases between them.

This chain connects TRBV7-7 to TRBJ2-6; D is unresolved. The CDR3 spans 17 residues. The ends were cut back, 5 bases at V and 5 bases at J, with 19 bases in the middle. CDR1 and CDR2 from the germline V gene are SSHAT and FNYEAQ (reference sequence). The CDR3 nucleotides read TGTGCCAGCAGCCAAGTAATTCCACAAAGTCGGGCCAACGTCCTGACTTTC. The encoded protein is CASSQVIPQSRANVLTF.

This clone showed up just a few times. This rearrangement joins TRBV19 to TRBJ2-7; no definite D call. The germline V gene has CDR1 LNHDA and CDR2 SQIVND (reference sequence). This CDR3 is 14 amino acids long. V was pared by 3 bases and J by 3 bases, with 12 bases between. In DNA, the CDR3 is TGTGCCAGTAGTATCCGTATGGATGACTACGAGCAGTACTTC. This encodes CASSIRMDDYEQYF.

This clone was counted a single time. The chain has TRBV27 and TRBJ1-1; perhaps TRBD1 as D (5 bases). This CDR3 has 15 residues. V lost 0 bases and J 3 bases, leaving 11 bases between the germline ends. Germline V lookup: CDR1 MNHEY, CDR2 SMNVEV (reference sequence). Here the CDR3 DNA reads TGTGCCAGCAGTTTATCGCAGGGTATTTACACTGAAGCTTTCTTT. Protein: CASSLSQGIYTEAFF.

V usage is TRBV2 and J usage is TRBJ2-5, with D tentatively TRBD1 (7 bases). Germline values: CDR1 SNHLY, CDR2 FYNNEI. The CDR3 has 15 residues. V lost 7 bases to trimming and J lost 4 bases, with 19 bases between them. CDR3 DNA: TGTGCCAGCATGGGAGGACAGGCAAGCGGAGAGACCCAGTACTTC. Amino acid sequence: CASMGGQASGETQYF.

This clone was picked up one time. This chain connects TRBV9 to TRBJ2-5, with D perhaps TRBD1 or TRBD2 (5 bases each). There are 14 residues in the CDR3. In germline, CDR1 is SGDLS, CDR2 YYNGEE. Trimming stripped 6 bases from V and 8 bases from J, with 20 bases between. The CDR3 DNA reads TGTGCCAGCACCTCCGGGACGACCCCCGGCACCCAGTACTTC. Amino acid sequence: CASTSGTTPGTQYF. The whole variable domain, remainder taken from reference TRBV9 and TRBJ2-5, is DSGVTQTPKHLITATGQRVTLRCSPRSGDLSVYWYQQSLDQGLQFLIQYYNGEERAKGNILERFSAQQFPDLHSELNLSSLELGDSALYFCASTSGTTPGTQYFGPGTRLLVL.